This paragraph reports one TCR beta chain. Its specificity is unknown. The entry originates in a study of cytomegalovirus exposure and HLA in healthy donors. Study-wide context: Tens of millions of unique TCR sequences came from HLA-typed donors in an early release.

General study results and limits: In a later analysis, compared with equally common non-associated chains, HLA-associated beta chains were more expanded. Earlier results showed most TCR beta V segments being productive about 90% or about 30% of the time.

There are 13 residues in the CDR3. Trimming took 1 base from V and 6 from J, leaving 6 bases between them. Germline V gene sequence: CDR1 KGHSH, CDR2 LQKENI. 60 Vbeta and 13 Jbeta primers were used in PCR. TCRdb keeps only in-frame clones here, not all; method: immunoSEQ multiplex PCR. This sample has some 180,000 clones, with more than 75% found just once. The receptor was isolated from a young woman in good health and CMV-seropositive. This rearrangement joins TRBV18 to TRBJ2-2; no definite D call. The sequenced sample consisted of PBMCs. The chain's CDR3 is CASSPLESGELFF. CDR3 coding DNA: TGTGCCAGCTCACCACTGGAGTCCGGGGAGCTGTTTTTT.